These T cell receptor beta chains were read from a single sample in a study of blood T cell repertoires in COVID-19. Sequenced by immunoSEQ multiplex PCR; TCRdb stores in-frame clones only, minus some. Among fewer than 400,000 clones listed, about 87% were seen once. The sequenced material came from peripheral blood. These receptors all stem from a human donor in a cohort sampled during active COVID-19. CDR3s include the opening cysteine and the closing phenylalanine or tryptophan. The D gene is left open where the match is weak. A row's size may be missing; if present it is once, few, many or a size class.

j_gene,v_gene,abundance,d_gene,CDR3aa,CDR3nt
TRBJ2-5,TRBV5-1,-,TRBD2,CASSLDLSGGREETQYF,TGCGCCAGCAGCTTGGATCTTAGCGGGGGCCGGGAAGAGACCCAGTACTTC
TRBJ2-5,TRBV11-2,-,-,CASTPLETQYF,TGTGCCAGCACCCCCCTAGAGACCCAGTACTTC
TRBJ1-2,TRBV5-1,-,-,CASSLSQAGVGYTF,TGCGCCAGCAGCCTCTCCCAAGCGGGGGTTGGCTACACCTTC
TRBJ2-1,TRBV6-5,-,-,CASMGVAPYNEQFF,TGTGCCAGCATGGGAGTAGCTCCATACAATGAGCAGTTCTTC
TRBJ1-1,TRBV25-1,-,-,CASSEPGLNTEAFF,TGTGCCAGCAGTGAGCCAGGGTTGAACACTGAAGCTTTCTTT
TRBJ1-1,TRBV6-2/TRBV6-3,-,TRBD1,CASSYSMTGENTEAFF,TGTGCCAGCAGTTACTCAATGACAGGGGAAAACACTGAAGCTTTCTTT
TRBJ2-3,TRBV3-1/TRBV3-2,-,TRBD2,CASSPLSGEVDTQYF,TGTGCCAGCAGCCCCCTAAGCGGGGAGGTAGATACGCAGTATTTT
TRBJ2-3,TRBV13,once,-,CASSLMGSPQADTQYF,TGTGCCAGCAGCTTAATGGGTTCCCCCCAGGCGGATACGCAGTATTTT
TRBJ1-1,TRBV6-5,-,TRBD1,CASRRTGGAEAFF,TGTGCCAGCAGGAGAACAGGGGGCGCAGAAGCTTTCTTT
TRBJ1-4,TRBV28,-,-,CASSPQLGAGDPTNEKLFF,TGTGCCAGCTCCCCGCAACTGGGGGCTGGAGACCCAACTAATGAAAAACTGTTTTTT
TRBJ2-7,TRBV5-1,-,TRBD1,CASSLGDRDSEQYF,TGCGCCAGCAGCTTGGGGGACAGGGACTCCGAGCAGTACTTC
TRBJ2-1,TRBV2,-,-,CASSFTGTRNYNEQFF,TGTGCCAGCAGTTTTACCGGGACACGAAACTACAATGAGCAGTTCTTC
TRBJ1-1,TRBV6-5,-,TRBD1,CASSRGQIGGTEAFF,TGTGCCAGCAGCCGGGGACAGATCGGGGGAACTGAAGCTTTCTTT
TRBJ1-6,TRBV6-5,-,-,CASIQEPQNSPLHF,TGTGCCAGCATACAGGAGCCTCAGAATTCACCCCTCCACTTT
TRBJ1-2,TRBV4-1,many,-,CASSQSSPQSLHYGYTF,TGCGCCAGCAGCCAGTCTTCACCACAGTCATTACACTATGGCTACACCTTC
TRBJ1-2,TRBV5-1,-,TRBD1,CASSDEDRTGENGYTF,TGCGCCAGCAGCGACGAGGACAGGACAGGGGAGAATGGCTACACCTTC
TRBJ2-7,TRBV7-8,few,-,CASSLAAIFSPYYEQYF,TGTGCCAGCAGCCTGGCGGCCATTTTCTCCCCCTACTACGAGCAGTACTTC
TRBJ2-1,TRBV30,-,TRBD2,CAWSVFRASGNNEQFF,TGTGCCTGGAGTGTATTTCGGGCTAGCGGGAACAATGAGCAGTTCTTC
TRBJ1-1,TRBV11-2,few,TRBD1,CASSPGGRNTEAFF,TGTGCCAGCAGCCCAGGGGGGCGGAACACTGAAGCTTTCTTT
TRBJ1-2,TRBV11-2,-,-,CASSLVRANYGYTF,TGTGCCAGCAGCTTAGTCAGGGCCAACTATGGCTACACCTTC
TRBJ2-4,TRBV4-1,-,-,CASSHLGLEVAKNIQYF,TGCGCCAGCAGCCACCTAGGCCTGGAGGTAGCCAAAAACATTCAGTACTTC
TRBJ1-5,TRBV19,few,TRBD1,CASSTYQGAAQPQHF,TGTGCCAGTAGTACGTACCAGGGGGCGGCTCAGCCCCAGCATTTT
TRBJ2-1,TRBV5-1,-,-,CASSWGGDRGNEQFF,TGCGCCAGCAGCTGGGGGGGAGACAGGGGAAATGAGCAGTTCTTC
TRBJ2-1,TRBV29-1,-,-,CSVERWNEQFF,TGCAGCGTTGAGCGGTGGAATGAGCAGTTCTTC
TRBJ1-1,TRBV2,few,-,CASSEAMNTEAFF,TGTGCCAGCAGTGAAGCCATGAACACTGAAGCTTTCTTT
TRBJ1-5,TRBV2,few,-,CASSETGNQPQHF,TGTGCCAGCAGTGAAACAGGGAATCAGCCCCAGCATTTT
TRBJ1-2,TRBV14,-,TRBD1,CASSQGPVGTGTANYGYTF,TGTGCCAGCAGCCAAGGACCCGTAGGGACAGGGACCGCTAACTATGGCTACACCTTC
TRBJ2-1,TRBV5-1,-,-,CASSSRTKWHEQFF,TGCGCCAGCAGCTCCCGGACTAAGTGGCATGAGCAGTTCTTC
TRBJ2-2,TRBV12-3/TRBV12-4,-,-,CASTLGAGELFF,TGTGCCAGCACCCTGGGAGCCGGGGAGCTGTTTTTT
TRBJ2-7,TRBV7-2,few,-,CASSPRSLKTYEQYF,TGTGCCAGCAGCCCCCGGAGTTTGAAAACCTACGAGCAGTACTTC
TRBJ1-6,TRBV2,-,-,CAKTQVYNSPLHF,TGTGCCAAGACACAAGTTTATAATTCACCCCTCCACTTT
TRBJ1-2,TRBV3-1/TRBV3-2,-,TRBD1,CASSQDFQGARYGYTF,TGTGCCAGCAGCCAAGATTTCCAGGGGGCGAGGTATGGCTACACCTTC
TRBJ2-1,TRBV3-1/TRBV3-2,-,-,CASSQVADSGNEQFF,TGTGCCAGCAGCCAAGTGGCCGATAGCGGAAATGAGCAGTTCTTC
TRBJ1-1,TRBV25-1,few,TRBD1,CASRSRLTGGHTEAFF,TGTGCCAGCAGAAGTAGGTTGACAGGGGGTCACACTGAAGCTTTCTTT
TRBJ2-3,TRBV5-1,-,-,CASSLVPIANTQYF,TGCGCCAGCAGCTTGGTACCCATAGCTAATACGCAGTATTTT
TRBJ2-7,TRBV6-5,once,TRBD1,CASSNDRGHSYEQYF,TGTGCCAGCAGCAACGACAGGGGACATTCGTACGAGCAGTACTTC
TRBJ2-2,TRBV7-3,few,-,CASSFGGSSAGELFF,TGTGCCAGCAGCTTCGGCGGGTCTTCGGCCGGGGAGCTGTTTTTT
TRBJ1-2,TRBV5-1,-,TRBD1,CASSPDRDRPRNYGYTF,TGCGCCAGCAGCCCCGACCGGGACAGGCCGAGAAACTATGGCTACACCTTC
TRBJ1-1,TRBV5-6,-,TRBD1,CASSSDRGYTEAFF,TGTGCCAGCAGCTCCGACAGGGGTTACACTGAAGCTTTCTTT
TRBJ2-5,TRBV11-2,-,-,CASSTRGEGQVLQETQYF,TGTGCCAGCAGCACCCGGGGGGAGGGACAAGTCCTCCAAGAGACCCAGTACTTC
TRBJ2-1,TRBV5-1,-,TRBD2,CASSLDPFLGWREGSSYNEQFF,TGCGCCAGCAGCTTGGATCCCTTTTTGGGCTGGCGGGAGGGGAGCTCCTACAATGAGCAGTTCTTC
TRBJ2-7,TRBV10-3,-,TRBD2,CASSAGDPPYEQYF,TGTGCCTCCTCGGCGGGGGACCCCCCCTACGAGCAGTACTTC
TRBJ2-5,TRBV20-1,-,TRBD2,CSASLVLAGVQETQYF,TGCAGTGCTAGTCTCGTACTAGCGGGGGTCCAAGAGACCCAGTACTTC
TRBJ2-4,TRBV6-5,-,TRBD1,CASSEGAGAKNIQYF,TGTGCCAGCAGCGAGGGGGCGGGTGCCAAAAACATTCAGTACTTC